This T cell receptor (beta chain) was identified in a study of T-cell reconstitution after alpha-beta-depleted transplantation in children. Study outcomes and limitations: Most T-cell counts and diversity one year after the transplant came from T cells that were newly produced. Expanded clones from the graft, numbering several hundred, reportedly supplied alpha-beta T cells about two months after transplant. Recipient T cells and thymic progenitors that survived were the source of the high TCRbeta diversity seen at day 60 in some patients.

About this clonotype: The antigen is undetermined.

TCRbeta library preparation incorporated unique molecular identifiers. One entry per CDR3 protein, called by TCRdb with MiXCR from the PCR reads. This table holds a few hundred thousand distinct CDR3 sequences, roughly 13% found once. V lost 5 bases and J lost 0; bases outside the gene matches: 10. The CDR3 spans 17 residues. CDR1 is SGHVS and CDR2 is FQNEAQ in the germline V gene. The sequence was collected from a male patient younger than 18 who had a stem cell transplant for acute myeloid leukemia, so the T cells may come from the graft donor. Sequencing used PBMCs, mostly from graft donor cells, obtained 360 days after TCRalphabeta/CD19-depleted stem cell transplant. The chain employs TRBV7-8 and TRBJ2-1; 7 bases fit TRBD2. The CDR3 protein is CASSPGRWRSSYNEQFF. The DNA of the CDR3 is TGTGCCAGCAGCCCCGGGAGGTGGCGGAGCTCCTACAATGAGCAGTTCTTC. The full variable domain, its missing parts supplied by reference TRBV7-8 and TRBJ2-1, is GAGVSQSPRYKVAKRGQDVALRCDPISGHVSLFWYQQALGQGPEFLTYFQNEAQLDKSGLPSDRFFAERPEGSVSTLKIQRTQQEDSAVYLCASSPGRWRSSYNEQFFGPGTRLTVL.